This T cell receptor (beta chain) was sequenced during a study of CD8 T cells in Susac syndrome. The ends lost 2 bases at V and 4 bases at J; junction bases unmatched: 7. The CDR3 contains 16 residues. Germline V gives CDR1 MNHEY, CDR2 SVGAGI. With random hexamers, reverse transcription was performed on about 0.5 to 1 ug of RNA. TCRdb re-derived calls from the immunoSEQ multiplex PCR reads in MiXCR, one entry per CDR3 protein. The table records 400,000 to 550,000 distinct CDR3 sequences, approximately 85% of them present only once. The sequence was obtained from a human donor with multiple sclerosis. Sequences were obtained from CD8+ T cells from PBMCs. The rearrangement links TRBV6-5 to TRBJ2-1; 8 nucleotides agree with TRBD1. The CDR3: CASSYTTRTGYNEQFF. The DNA for the CDR3 is TGTGCCAGCAGTTACACGACCCGGACAGGGTACAATGAGCAGTTCTTC.